This T cell receptor (beta chain) comes out of a study of human T cells and chemical hapten exposure. Regarding this clonotype: The antigen remains unidentified.

Study findings and constraints: Expanded TCRs grouped into significantly more large CDR3 similarity clusters than controls produced.

As for time point: patch test 1, 2 weeks after DPC sensitization. The treatment here: therapeutic diphenylcyclopropenone sensitization with weekly scalp DPC. Donation of samples came from alopecia patients who were 18 to 70 years old and suitable for DPC. MiXCR was run by TCRdb on the RACE reads, yielding one entry per CDR3 protein. The sample gives around 75,000 distinct CDR3 sequences, about an eighth of which show up once; roughly 3.6% is in the top ten. This specimen consisted of whole blood, obtained in connection with sensitization to the hapten diphenylcyclopropenone (DPC). This clonotype originated in a woman between 55 and 75 years old with alopecia areata. Some clones in this sample may be carry-over from other donors' samples.

CDR3: CASSLARDAEAFF. The CDR3 coding sequence is TGTGCCAGCAGCTTAGCCCGTGACGCTGAAGCTTTCTTT. This chain joins TRBV7-2 and TRBJ1-1, with no clear D. The germline V gene has CDR1 SGHTA and CDR2 FQGNSA. V was shortened by 0 bases and J by 6 bases, with 8 bases between the two germline ends. CDR3 size: 13 residues.